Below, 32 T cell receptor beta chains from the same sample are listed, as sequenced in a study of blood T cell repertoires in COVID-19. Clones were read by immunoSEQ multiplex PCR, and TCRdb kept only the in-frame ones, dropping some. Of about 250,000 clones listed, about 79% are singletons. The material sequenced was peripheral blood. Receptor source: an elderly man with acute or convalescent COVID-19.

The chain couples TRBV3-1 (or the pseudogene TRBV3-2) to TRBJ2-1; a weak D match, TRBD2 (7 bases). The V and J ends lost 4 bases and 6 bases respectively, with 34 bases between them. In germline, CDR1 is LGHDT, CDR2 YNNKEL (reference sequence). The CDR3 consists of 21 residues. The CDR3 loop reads CASSLSIGGGSYSVAGNEQFF. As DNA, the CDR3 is TGTGCCAGCAGCCTCTCGATTGGGGGGGGCTCATACTCTGTTGCCGGCAATGAGCAGTTCTTC.

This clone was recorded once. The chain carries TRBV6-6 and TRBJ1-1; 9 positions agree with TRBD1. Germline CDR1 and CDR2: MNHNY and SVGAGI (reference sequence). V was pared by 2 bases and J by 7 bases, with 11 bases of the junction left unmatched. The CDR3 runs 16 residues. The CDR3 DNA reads TGTGCCAGCAGTTACACTACCGGGACAGGGACGAGTGAAGCTTTCTTT. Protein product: CASSYTTGTGTSEAFF.

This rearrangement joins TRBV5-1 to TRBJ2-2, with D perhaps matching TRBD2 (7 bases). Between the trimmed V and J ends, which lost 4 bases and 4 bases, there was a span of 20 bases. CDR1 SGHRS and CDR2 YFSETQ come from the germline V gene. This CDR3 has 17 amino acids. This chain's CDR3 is CASSPLPGGVGTGELFF. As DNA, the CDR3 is TGCGCCAGCAGCCCTCTACCGGGGGGCGTGGGCACCGGGGAGCTGTTTTTT.

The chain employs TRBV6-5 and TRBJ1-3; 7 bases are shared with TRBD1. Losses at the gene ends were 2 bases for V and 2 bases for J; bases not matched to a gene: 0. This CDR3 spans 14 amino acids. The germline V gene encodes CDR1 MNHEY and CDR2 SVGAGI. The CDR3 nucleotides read TGTGCCAGCAGTTACCAGGGGGCTGGAAACACCATATATTTT. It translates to CASSYQGAGNTIYF.

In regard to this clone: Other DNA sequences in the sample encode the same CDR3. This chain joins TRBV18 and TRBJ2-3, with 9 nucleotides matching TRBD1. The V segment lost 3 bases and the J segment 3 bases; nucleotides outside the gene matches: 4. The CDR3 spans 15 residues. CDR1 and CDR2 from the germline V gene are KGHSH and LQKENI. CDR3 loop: CASSPGTGRTDTQYF. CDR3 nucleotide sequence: TGTGCCAGCTCACCCGGGACAGGGCGTACAGATACGCAGTATTTT.

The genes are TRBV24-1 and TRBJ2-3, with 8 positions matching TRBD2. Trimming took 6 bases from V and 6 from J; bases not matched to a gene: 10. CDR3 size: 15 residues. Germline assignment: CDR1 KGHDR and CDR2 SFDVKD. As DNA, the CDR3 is TGTGCCACCAGTCCGGGACTAGGGTTATCGGATACGCAGTATTTT. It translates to CATSPGLGLSDTQYF.

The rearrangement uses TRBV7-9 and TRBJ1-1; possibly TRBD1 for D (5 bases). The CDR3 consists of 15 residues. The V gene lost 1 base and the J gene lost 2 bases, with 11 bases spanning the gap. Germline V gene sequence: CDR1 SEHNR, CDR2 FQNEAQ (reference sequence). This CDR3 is CASSLGGRANTEAFF. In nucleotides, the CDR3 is TGTGCCAGCAGCTTAGGGGGCAGAGCAAACACTGAAGCTTTCTTT.

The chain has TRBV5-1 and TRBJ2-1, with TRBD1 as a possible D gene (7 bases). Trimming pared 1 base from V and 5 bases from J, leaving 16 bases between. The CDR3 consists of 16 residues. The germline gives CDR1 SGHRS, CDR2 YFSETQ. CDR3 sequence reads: CASSLPYRGGNNEQFF. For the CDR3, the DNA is TGCGCCAGCAGCTTGCCCTACAGGGGCGGGAACAATGAGCAGTTCTTC.

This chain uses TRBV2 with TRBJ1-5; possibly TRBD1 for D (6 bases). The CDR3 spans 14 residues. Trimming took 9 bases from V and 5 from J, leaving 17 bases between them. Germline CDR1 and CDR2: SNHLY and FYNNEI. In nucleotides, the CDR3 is TGTGCCAGTACCGGGACACGATCTGATCAGCCCCAGCATTTT. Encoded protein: CASTGTRSDQPQHF.

The CDR3 spells CASSQSERHKQYF. CDR3 DNA sequence: TGCGCCAGCAGTCAATCGGAGCGCCATAAGCAGTACTTC. The chain employs TRBV23-1 and TRBJ2-7, with no clear D. TRBV23-1 carries the ORF label, with uncertain function. V lost 0 bases and J 8 bases, leaving 11 bases between the germline ends. This CDR3 spans 13 amino acids.

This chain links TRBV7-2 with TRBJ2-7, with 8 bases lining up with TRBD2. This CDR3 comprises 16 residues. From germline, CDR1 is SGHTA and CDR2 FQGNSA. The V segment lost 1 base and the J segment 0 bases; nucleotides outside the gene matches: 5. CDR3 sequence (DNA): TGTGCCAGCAGCTTAGTAGCGGGGCTTAGCTCCTACGAGCAGTACTTC. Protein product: CASSLVAGLSSYEQYF.

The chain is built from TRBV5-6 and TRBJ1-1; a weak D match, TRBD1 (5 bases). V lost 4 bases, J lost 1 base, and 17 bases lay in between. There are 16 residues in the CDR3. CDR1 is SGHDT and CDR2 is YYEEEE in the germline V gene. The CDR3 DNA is TGTGCCAGCAGCCTCTGGGGCGGGGTGACGAACACTGAAGCTTTCTTT. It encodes CASSLWGGVTNTEAFF.

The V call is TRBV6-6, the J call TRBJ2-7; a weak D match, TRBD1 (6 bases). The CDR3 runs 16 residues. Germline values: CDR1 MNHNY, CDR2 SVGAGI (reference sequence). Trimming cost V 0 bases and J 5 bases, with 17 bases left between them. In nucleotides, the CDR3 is TGTGCCAGCAGTTACTCGTTAAGGCAGGGGAATGACGAGCAGTACTTC. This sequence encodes CASSYSLRQGNDEQYF.

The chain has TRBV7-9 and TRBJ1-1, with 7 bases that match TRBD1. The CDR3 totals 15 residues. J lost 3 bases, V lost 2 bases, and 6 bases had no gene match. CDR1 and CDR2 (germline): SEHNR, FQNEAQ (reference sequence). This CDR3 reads CASSLRQGGDTEAFF. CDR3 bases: TGTGCCAGCAGCTTAAGACAGGGTGGAGACACTGAAGCTTTCTTT.

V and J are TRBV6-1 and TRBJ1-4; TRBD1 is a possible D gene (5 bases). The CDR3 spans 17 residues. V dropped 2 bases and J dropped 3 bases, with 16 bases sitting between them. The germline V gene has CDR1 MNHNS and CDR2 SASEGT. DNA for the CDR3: TGTGCCAGCAGTGAAACGGCAGGGAAAGGACCTAATGAAAAACTGTTTTTT. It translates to CASSETAGKGPNEKLFF.

CDR3: CASSLGLAGEQYF. CDR3 nucleotides: TGTGCCAGCAGCTTGGGACTAGCGGGCGAGCAGTACTTC. The chain couples TRBV5-4 to TRBJ2-7, with 10 bases matching TRBD2. This CDR3 contains 13 residues. V trimming: 0 bases; J trimming: 6 bases; junction bases outside the gene matches: 0. Germline V gene data show CDR1 as SGHNT and CDR2 as YYREEE (reference sequence).

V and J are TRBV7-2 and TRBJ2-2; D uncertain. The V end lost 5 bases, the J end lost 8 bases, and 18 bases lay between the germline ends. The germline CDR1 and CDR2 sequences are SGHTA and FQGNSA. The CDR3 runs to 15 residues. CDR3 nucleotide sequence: TGTGCCAGCAGCGCCCTTAGGAGTAAACAAGGGGAGCTGTTTTTT. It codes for CASSALRSKQGELFF.

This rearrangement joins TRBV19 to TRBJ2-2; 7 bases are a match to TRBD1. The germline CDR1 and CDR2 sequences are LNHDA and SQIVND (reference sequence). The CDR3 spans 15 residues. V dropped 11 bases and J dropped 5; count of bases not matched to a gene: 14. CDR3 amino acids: CASFSDRARTGELFF. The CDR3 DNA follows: TGTGCCTCCTTCTCCGACAGGGCGCGGACCGGGGAGCTGTTTTTT.

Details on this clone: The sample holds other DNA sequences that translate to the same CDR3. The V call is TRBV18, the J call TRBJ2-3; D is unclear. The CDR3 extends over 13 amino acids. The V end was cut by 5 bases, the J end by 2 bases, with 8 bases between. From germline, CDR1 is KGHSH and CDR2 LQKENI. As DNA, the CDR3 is TGTGCCAGCTCAAGAACAGACACAGATACGCAGTATTTT. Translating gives CASSRTDTDTQYF.

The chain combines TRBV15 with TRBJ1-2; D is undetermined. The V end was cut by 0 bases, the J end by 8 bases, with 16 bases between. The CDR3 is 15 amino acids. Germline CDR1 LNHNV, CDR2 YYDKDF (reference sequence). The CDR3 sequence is CATSRDPASDVGYTF. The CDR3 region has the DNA TGTGCCACCAGCAGAGATCCCGCCAGCGACGTAGGCTACACCTTC.

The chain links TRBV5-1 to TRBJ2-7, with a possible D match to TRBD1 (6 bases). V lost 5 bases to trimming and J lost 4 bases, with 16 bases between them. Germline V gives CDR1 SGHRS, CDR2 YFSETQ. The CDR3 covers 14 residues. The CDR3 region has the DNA TGCGCCAGCAGACCCAGGGGAAAGGGATACGAGCAGTACTTC. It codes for CASRPRGKGYEQYF.

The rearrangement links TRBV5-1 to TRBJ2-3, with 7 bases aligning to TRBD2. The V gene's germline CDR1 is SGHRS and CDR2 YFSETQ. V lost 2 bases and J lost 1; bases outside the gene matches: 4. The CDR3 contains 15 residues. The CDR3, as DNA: TGCGCCAGCAGCTTTAGCGGGTCAGGCACAGATACGCAGTATTTT. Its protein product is CASSFSGSGTDTQYF.

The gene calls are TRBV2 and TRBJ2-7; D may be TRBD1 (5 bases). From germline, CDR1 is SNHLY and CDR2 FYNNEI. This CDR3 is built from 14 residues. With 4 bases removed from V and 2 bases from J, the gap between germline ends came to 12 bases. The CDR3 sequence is CASSVQGLPYEQYF. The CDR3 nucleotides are TGTGCCAGCAGTGTCCAGGGTCTCCCCTACGAGCAGTACTTC. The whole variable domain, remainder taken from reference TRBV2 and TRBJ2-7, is EPEVTQTPSHQVTQMGQEVILRCVPISNHLYFYWYRQILGQKVEFLVSFYNNEISEKSEIFDDQFSVERPDGSNFTLKIRSTKLEDSAMYFCASSVQGLPYEQYFGPGTRLTVT.

This CDR3 is CASSSLFSGANVLTF. CDR3 nucleotides: TGTGCCAGCAGTTCCCTGTTCTCTGGGGCCAACGTCCTGACTTTC. The V call is TRBV27, the J call TRBJ2-6; unclear D gene. The CDR3 spans 15 residues. CDR1 and CDR2 (germline): MNHEY, SMNVEV (reference sequence). Trimming stripped 4 bases from V and 0 bases from J, with 7 bases between.

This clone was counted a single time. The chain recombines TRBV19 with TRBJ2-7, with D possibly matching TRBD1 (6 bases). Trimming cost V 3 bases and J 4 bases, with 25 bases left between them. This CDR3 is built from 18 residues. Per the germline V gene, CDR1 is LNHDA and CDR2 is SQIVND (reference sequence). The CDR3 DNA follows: TGTGCCAGTAGTATCGCCACCTTTGGGTCCACAGGGTCTTACGAGCAGTACTTC. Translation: CASSIATFGSTGSYEQYF.

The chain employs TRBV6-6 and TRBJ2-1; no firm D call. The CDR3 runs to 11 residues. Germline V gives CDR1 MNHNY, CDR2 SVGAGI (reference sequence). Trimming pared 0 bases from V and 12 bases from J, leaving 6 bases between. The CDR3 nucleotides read TGTGCCAGCAGTTACTCCGGTCGGCAGTTCTTC. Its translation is CASSYSGRQFF.

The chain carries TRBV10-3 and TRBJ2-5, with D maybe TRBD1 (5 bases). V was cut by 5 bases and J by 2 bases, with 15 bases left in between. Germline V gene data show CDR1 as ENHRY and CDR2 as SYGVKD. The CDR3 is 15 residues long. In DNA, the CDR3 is TGTGCCATCAGTCCCAAGGGGAATGCACAAGAGACCCAGTACTTC. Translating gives CAISPKGNAQETQYF.

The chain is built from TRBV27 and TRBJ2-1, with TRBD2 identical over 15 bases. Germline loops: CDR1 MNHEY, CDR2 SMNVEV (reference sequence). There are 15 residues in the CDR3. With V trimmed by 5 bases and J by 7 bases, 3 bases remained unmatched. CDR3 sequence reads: CASSPGTSGRNEQFF. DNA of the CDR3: TGTGCCAGCAGTCCAGGGACTAGCGGGAGGAATGAGCAGTTCTTC.

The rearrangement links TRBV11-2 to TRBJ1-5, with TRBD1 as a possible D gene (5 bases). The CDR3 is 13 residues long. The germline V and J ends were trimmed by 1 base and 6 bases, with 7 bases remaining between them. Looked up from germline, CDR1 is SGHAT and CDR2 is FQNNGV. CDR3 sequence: CASSLAQGQPQHF. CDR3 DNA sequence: TGTGCCAGCAGCTTAGCGCAGGGTCAGCCCCAGCATTTT.

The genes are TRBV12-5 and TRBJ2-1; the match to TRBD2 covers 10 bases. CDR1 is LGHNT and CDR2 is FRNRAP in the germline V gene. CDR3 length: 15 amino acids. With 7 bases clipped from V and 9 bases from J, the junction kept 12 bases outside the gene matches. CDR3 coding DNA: TGTGCTAGTGACGAAGCGGGAGGGCCCACGACTGAGCAGTTCTTC. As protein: CASDEAGGPTTEQFF.

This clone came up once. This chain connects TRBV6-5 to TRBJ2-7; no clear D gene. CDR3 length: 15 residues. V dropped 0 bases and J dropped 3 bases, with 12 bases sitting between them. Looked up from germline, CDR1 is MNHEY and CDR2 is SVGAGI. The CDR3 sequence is CASSYSLSRIYEQYF. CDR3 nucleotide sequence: TGTGCCAGCAGTTACTCGTTGTCTAGAATCTACGAGCAGTACTTC.

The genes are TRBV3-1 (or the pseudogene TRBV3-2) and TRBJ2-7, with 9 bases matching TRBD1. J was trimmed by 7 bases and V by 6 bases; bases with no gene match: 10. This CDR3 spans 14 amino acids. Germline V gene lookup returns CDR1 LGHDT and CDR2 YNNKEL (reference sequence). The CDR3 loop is CASSFRDRATEQYF. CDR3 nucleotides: TGTGCCAGCAGTTTCCGGGACAGGGCGACAGAGCAGTACTTC.